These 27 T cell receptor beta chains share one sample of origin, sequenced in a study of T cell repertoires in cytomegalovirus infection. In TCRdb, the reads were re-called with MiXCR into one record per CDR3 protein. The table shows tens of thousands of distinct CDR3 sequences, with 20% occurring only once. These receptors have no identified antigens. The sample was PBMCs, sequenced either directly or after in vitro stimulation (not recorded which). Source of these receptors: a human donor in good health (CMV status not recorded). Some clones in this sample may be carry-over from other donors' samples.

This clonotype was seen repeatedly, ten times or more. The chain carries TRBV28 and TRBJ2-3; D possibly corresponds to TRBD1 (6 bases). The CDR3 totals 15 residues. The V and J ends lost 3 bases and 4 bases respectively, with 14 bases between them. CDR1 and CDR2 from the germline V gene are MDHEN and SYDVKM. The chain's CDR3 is CASSFGPGAADTQYF. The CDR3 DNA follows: TGTGCCAGCAGTTTTGGGCCAGGGGCGGCAGATACGCAGTATTTT. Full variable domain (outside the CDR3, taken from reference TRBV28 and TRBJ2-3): DVKVTQSSRYLVKRTGEKVFLECVQDMDHENMFWYRQDPGLGLRLIYFSYDVKMKEKGDIPEGYSVSREKKERFSLILESASTNQTSMYLCASSFGPGAADTQYFGPGTRLTVL.

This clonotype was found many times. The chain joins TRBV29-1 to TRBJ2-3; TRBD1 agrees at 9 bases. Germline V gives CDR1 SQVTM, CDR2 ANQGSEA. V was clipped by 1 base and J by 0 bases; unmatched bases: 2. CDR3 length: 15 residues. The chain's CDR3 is CSVEGTGGSTDTQYF. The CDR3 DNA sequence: TGCAGCGTTGAAGGAACAGGGGGCAGCACAGATACGCAGTATTTT.

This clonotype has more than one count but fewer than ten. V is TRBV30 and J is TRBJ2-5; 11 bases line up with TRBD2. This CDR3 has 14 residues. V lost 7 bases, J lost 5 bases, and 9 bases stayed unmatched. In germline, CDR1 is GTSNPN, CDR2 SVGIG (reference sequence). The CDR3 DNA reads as TGTGCCTCCACCAAGGCTAGCGGGAGGGAGACCCAGTACTTC. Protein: CASTKASGRETQYF.

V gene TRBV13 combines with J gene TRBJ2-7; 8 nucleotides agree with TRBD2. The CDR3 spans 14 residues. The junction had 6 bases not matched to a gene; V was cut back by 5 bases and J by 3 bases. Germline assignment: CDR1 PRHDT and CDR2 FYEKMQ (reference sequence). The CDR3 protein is CASSTTSGDYEQYF. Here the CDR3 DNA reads TGTGCCAGCAGCACTACTAGCGGAGACTACGAGCAGTACTTC.

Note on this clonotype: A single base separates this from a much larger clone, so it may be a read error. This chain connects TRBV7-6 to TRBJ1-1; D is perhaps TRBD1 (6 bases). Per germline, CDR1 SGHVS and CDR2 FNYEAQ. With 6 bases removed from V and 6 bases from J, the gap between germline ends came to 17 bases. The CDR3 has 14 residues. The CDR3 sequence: CASRRGQGSSEAFF. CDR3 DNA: TGTGCCAGCAGACGTGGGCAGGGGAGTTCTGAAGCTTTCTTT.

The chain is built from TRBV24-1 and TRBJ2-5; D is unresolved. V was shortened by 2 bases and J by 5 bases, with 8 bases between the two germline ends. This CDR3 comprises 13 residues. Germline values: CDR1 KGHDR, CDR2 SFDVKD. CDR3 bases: TGTGCCACCAGTGATTCCCGAAGGGAGACCCAGTACTTC. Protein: CATSDSRRETQYF.

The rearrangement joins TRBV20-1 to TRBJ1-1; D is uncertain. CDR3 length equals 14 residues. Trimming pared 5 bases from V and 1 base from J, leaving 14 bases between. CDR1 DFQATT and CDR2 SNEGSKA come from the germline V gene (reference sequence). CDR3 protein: CSAPHRWTNTEAFF. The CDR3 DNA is TGCAGTGCTCCCCATCGGTGGACGAACACTGAAGCTTTCTTT.

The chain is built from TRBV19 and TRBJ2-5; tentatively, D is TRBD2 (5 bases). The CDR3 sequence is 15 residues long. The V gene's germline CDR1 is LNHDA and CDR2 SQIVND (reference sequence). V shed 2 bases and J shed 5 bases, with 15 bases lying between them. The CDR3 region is CASSITLTAVETQYF. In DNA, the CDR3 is TGTGCCAGTAGTATAACACTCACAGCGGTGGAGACCCAGTACTTC.

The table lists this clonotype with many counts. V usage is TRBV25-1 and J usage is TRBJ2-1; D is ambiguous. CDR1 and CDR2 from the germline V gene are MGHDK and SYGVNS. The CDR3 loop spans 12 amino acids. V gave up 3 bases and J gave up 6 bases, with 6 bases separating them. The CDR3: CASSEVVNEQFF. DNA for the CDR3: TGTGCCAGCAGTGAGGTGGTCAATGAGCAGTTCTTC. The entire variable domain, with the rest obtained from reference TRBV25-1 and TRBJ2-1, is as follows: EADIYQTPRYLVIGTGKKITLECSQTMGHDKMYWYQQDPGMELHLIHYSYGVNSTEKGDLSSESTVSRIRTEHFPLTLESARPSHTSQYLCASSEVVNEQFFGPGTRLTVL.

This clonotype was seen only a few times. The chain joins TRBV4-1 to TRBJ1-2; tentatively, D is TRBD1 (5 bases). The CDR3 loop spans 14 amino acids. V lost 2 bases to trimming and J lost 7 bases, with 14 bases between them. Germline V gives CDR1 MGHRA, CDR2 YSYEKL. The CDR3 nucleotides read TGCGCCAGCAGCCAATACGGGACCAGGCGTGGCTACACCTTC. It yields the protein CASSQYGTRRGYTF.

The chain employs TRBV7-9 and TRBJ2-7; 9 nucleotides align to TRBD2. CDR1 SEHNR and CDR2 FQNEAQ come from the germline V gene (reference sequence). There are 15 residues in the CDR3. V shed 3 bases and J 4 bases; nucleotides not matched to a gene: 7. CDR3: CASSFGLATGYEQYF. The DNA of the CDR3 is TGTGCCAGCAGCTTTGGACTAGCGACTGGATACGAGCAGTACTTC.

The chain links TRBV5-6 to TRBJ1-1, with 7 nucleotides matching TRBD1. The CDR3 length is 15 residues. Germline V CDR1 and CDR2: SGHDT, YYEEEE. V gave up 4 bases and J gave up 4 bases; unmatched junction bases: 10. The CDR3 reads CASSPRQGRGTEAFF. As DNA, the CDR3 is TGTGCCAGCAGCCCCAGACAGGGTAGAGGCACTGAAGCTTTCTTT.

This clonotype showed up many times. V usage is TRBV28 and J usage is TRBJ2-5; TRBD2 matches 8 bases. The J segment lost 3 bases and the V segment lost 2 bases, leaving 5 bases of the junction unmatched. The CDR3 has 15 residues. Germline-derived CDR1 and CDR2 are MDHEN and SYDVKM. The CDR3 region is CASSLAGGGEETQYF. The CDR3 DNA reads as TGTGCCAGCAGTTTAGCGGGGGGCGGGGAAGAGACCCAGTACTTC.

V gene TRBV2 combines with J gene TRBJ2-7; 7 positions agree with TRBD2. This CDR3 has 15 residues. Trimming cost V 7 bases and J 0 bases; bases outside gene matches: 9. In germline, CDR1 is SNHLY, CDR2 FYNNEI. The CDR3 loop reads CASTGRGRSSYEQYF. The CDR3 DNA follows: TGTGCCAGCACCGGGCGGGGGAGGAGCTCCTACGAGCAGTACTTC. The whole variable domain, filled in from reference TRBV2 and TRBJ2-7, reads EPEVTQTPSHQVTQMGQEVILRCVPISNHLYFYWYRQILGQKVEFLVSFYNNEISEKSEIFDDQFSVERPDGSNFTLKIRSTKLEDSAMYFCASTGRGRSSYEQYFGPGTRLTVT.

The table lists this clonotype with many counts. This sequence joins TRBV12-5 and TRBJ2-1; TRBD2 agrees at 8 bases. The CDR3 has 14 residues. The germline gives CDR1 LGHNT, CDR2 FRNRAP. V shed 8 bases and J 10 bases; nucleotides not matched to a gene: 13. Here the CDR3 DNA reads TGTGCTAGTAGTAACGGGGGGGGCGGGGCGGAGCAGTTCTTC. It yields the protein CASSNGGGGAEQFF. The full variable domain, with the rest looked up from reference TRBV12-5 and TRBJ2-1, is DARVTQTPRHKVTEMGQEVTMRCQPILGHNTVFWYRQTMMQGLELLAYFRNRAPLDDSGMPKDRFSAEMPDATLATLKIQPSEPRDSAVYFCASSNGGGGAEQFFGPGTRLTVL.

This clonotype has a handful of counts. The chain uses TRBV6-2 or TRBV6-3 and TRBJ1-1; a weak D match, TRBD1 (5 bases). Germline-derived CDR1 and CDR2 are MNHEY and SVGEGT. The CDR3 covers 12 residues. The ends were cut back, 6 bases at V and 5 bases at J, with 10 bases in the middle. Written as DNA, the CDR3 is TGTGCCAGCAGCCACGGGGGTACTGAAGCTTTCTTT. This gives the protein CASSHGGTEAFF.

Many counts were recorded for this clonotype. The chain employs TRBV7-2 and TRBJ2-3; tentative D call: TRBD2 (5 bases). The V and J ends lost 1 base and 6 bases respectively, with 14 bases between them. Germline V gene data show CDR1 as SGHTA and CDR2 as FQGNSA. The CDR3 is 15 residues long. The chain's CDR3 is CASSLGVLEVDTQYF. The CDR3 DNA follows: TGTGCCAGCAGCTTAGGGGTACTAGAAGTGGATACGCAGTATTTT.

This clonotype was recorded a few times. The CDR3 spells CATQGVTNYGYTF. The CDR3 DNA follows: TGTGCCACCCAGGGTGTCACTAACTATGGCTACACCTTC. The chain employs TRBV7-9 and TRBJ1-2; maybe TRBD1 (5 bases). Germline-derived CDR1 and CDR2 are SEHNR and FQNEAQ (reference sequence). V was cut by 10 bases and J by 0 bases, with 12 bases left in between. The CDR3 runs 13 residues.

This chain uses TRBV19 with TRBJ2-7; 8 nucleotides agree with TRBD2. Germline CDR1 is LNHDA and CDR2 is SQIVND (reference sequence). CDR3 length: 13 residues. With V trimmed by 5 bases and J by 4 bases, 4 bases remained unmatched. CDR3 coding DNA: TGTGCCAGTAGTGAGCGGGGGCAGTACGAGCAGTACTTC. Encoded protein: CASSERGQYEQYF.

CDR3 DNA sequence: TGTGCCAGCAGTTACTCCCGGGCTCGAAATGAGCAGTTCTTC. Translated, it gives CASSYSRARNEQFF. The V call is TRBV6-5, the J call TRBJ2-1; D ambiguous. V dropped 0 bases and J dropped 7 bases, with 10 bases sitting between them. This CDR3 has 14 residues. Germline CDR1 reads MNHEY; CDR2 reads SVGAGI.

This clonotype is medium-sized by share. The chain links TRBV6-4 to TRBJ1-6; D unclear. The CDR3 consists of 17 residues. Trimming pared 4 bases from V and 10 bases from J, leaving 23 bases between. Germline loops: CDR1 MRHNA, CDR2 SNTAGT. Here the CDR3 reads CASSGQLSPGSYSPLHF. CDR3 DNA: TGTGCCAGCAGTGGTCAGTTATCCCCCGGCTCCTACTCACCCCTCCACTTT.

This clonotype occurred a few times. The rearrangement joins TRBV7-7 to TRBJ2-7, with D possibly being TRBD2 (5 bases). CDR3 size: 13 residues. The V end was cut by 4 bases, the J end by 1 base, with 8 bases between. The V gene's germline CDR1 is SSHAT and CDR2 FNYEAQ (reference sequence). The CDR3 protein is CASSSGFSYEQYF. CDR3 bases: TGTGCCAGCAGCTCGGGATTTTCCTACGAGCAGTACTTC.

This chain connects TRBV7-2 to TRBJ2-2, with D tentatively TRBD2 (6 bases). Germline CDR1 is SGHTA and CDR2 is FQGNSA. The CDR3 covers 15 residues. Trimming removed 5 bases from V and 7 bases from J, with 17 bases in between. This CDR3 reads CASSRTGTGNGELFF. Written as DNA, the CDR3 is TGTGCCAGCAGCCGTACCGGGACTGGGAACGGGGAGCTGTTTTTT.

The CDR3 spells CASSLGGGGVYEQYF. The CDR3 coding sequence is TGTGCCAGCAGCCTTGGCGGGGGGGGGGTTTACGAGCAGTACTTC. This chain connects TRBV7-2 to TRBJ2-7; the match to TRBD2 covers 9 bases. V shed 5 bases, J shed 4 bases, and the junction held 9 bases outside the gene matches. This CDR3 comprises 15 residues. Germline assignment: CDR1 SGHTA and CDR2 FQGNSA.

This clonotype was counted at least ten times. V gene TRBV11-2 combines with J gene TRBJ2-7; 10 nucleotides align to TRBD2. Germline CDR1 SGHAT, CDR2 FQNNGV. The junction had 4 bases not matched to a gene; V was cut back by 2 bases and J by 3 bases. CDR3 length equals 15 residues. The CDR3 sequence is CASSLHPSGSYEQYF. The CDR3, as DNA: TGTGCCAGCAGCTTACATCCTAGCGGGAGCTACGAGCAGTACTTC.

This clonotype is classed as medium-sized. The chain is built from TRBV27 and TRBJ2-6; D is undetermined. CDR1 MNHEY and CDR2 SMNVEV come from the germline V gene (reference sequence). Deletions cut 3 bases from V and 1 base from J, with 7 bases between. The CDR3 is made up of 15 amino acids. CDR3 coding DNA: TGTGCCAGCAGTTTGTGGGGATCTGGGGCCAACGTCCTGACTTTC. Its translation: CASSLWGSGANVLTF.

CDR3 sequence reads: CASSPGQGSGAFF. The CDR3 nucleotides read TGTGCCAGCAGCCCGGGACAGGGCAGTGGAGCTTTCTTT. The chain links TRBV3-1 to TRBJ1-1; 9 bases are shared with TRBD1. V shed 4 bases, J shed 10 bases, and the junction held 7 bases outside the gene matches. CDR1 and CDR2 (germline): LGHDT, YNNKEL (reference sequence). This CDR3 has 13 residues.